This paragraph reports one TCR beta chain. Its antigen is not known. These data belong to a study of cytomegalovirus exposure and HLA in healthy donors. Study-wide findings and caveats: The authors enumerated over 150 TCR beta chains as linked to cytomegalovirus.

The study sampled nominally healthy donors, though unrecorded immune exposures were likely. This CDR3 is 13 amino acids long. V was clipped by 5 bases and J by 0 bases, with 11 bases between them. Per the germline V gene, CDR1 is SQVTM and CDR2 is ANQGSEA. PCR employed 60 Vbeta and 13 Jbeta primers. Only in-frame clones appear in the TCRdb table, and some are missing; sequencing was by immunoSEQ multiplex PCR. This sample has fewer than 150,000 clones; roughly 80% occur once, and the top ten carry 4.5% to 6.5%. This receptor was identified in a male donor in good health and CMV-seronegative. Sequenced sample: PBMCs. The rearrangement uses TRBV29-1 and TRBJ2-7; D call uncertain. The CDR3 region is CSVQATNSYEQYF. The CDR3 DNA follows: TGCAGCGTTCAGGCTACCAACTCCTACGAGCAGTACTTC.